The clone carrying this T cell receptor (beta chain) was detected ten times or more. What it recognizes is unknown. The sample comes from a study of Graves' ophthalmopathy and Graves' hyperthyroidism. The study's findings and limits: Most expanded clonotypes from thyroid (those above 0.001 frequency) were also found in blood.

Scientists amplified the TCR beta CDR3 regions from RNA transcripts. RT-PCR in the first round used HTBI primers; a second-round multiplex PCR followed. TCRdb recomputed calls from the multiplex PCR reads with MiXCR, one row per CDR3 protein. The data show approximately 330,000 distinct CDR3 sequences, about a sixth seen once. The sample taken for sequencing was peripheral blood. The TCR sequence derives from an adult man with Graves' ophthalmopathy.

CDR3 amino acids: CASSQEPGGREQYF. The DNA of the CDR3 is TGTGCCAGCAGCCAAGAACCTGGGGGGCGTGAGCAGTACTTC. The chain combines TRBV3-1 with TRBJ2-7; perhaps D is TRBD1 or TRBD2 (6 bases each). Germline V lookup: CDR1 LGHDT, CDR2 YNNKEL (reference sequence). The CDR3 has 14 amino acids. The ends were cut back, 0 bases at V and 7 bases at J, with 13 bases in the middle.